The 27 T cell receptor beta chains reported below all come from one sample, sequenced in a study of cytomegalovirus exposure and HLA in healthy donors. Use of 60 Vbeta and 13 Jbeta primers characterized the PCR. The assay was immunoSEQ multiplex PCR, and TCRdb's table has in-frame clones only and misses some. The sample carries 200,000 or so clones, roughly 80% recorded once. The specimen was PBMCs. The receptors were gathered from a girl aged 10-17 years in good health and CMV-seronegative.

Written as DNA, the CDR3 is TGTGCCAGTAGCCCTGGAGATAGTAAGGGGGATATCTATGGCTACACCTTC. This translates into CASSPGDSKGDIYGYTF. The gene calls are TRBV19 and TRBJ1-2; D perhaps matches TRBD1 (6 bases). Trimming took off 6 bases at V and 4 bases at J, with 24 bases between the two ends. From germline, CDR1 is LNHDA and CDR2 SQIVND (reference sequence). The CDR3 runs to 17 residues.

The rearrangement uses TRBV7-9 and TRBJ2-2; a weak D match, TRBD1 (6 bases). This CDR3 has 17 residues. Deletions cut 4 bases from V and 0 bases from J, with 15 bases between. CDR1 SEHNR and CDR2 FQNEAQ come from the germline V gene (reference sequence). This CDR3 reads CASSSLPGQPNTGELFF. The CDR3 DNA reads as TGTGCCAGCAGCTCATTACCGGGACAACCGAACACCGGGGAGCTGTTTTTT. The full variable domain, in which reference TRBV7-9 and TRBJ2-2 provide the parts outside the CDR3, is DTGVSQNPRHKITKRGQNVTFRCDPISEHNRLYWYRQTLGQGPEFLTYFQNEAQLEKSRLLSDRFSAERPKGSFSTLEIQRTEQGDSAMYLCASSSLPGQPNTGELFFGEGSRLTVL.

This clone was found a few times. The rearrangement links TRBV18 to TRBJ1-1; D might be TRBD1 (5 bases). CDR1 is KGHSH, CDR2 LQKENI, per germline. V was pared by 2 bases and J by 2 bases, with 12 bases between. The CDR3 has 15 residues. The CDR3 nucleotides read TGTGCCAGCTCACCAATCCAGGGTCTCAACACTGAAGCTTTCTTT. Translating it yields CASSPIQGLNTEAFF.

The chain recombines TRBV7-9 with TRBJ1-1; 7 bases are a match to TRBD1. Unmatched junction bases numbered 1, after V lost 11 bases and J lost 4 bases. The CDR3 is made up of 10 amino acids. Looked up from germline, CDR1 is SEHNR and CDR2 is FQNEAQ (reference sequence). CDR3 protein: CASGGTEAFF. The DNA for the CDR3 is TGTGCCTCAGGGGGCACTGAAGCTTTCTTT.

The CDR3 bases are TGTGCCAGCTCACCACGACTAGCATCATTCTACAATGAGCAGTTCTTC. Translating it yields CASSPRLASFYNEQFF. The V gene is TRBV18, the J gene TRBJ2-1, with TRBD2 matching 7 bases. The CDR3 is 16 residues long. Germline V gene data show CDR1 as KGHSH and CDR2 as LQKENI. The V segment lost 1 base and the J segment 3 bases; nucleotides outside the gene matches: 6.

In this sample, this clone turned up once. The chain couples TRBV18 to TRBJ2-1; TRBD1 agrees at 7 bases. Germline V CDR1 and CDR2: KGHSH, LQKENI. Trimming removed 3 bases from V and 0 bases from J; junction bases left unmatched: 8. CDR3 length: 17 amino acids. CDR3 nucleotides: TGTGCCAGCTCACCTACGAGAGGGGGCGCCTCCTACAATGAGCAGTTCTTC. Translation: CASSPTRGGASYNEQFF. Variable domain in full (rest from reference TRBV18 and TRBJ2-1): NAGVMQNPRHLVRRRGQEARLRCSPMKGHSHVYWYRQLPEEGLKFMVYLQKENIIDESGMPKERFSAEFPKEGPSILRIQQVVRGDSAAYFCASSPTRGGASYNEQFFGPGTRLTVL.

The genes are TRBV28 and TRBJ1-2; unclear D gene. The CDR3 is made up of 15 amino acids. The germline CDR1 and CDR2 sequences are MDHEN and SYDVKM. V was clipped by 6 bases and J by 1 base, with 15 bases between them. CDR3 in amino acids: CASSWGGGVNYGYTF. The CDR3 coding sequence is TGTGCCAGCAGCTGGGGTGGAGGCGTTAACTATGGCTACACCTTC.

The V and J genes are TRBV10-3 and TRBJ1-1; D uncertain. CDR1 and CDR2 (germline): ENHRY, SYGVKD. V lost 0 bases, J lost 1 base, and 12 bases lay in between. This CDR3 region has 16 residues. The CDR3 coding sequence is TGTGCCATCAGTGAGTCGACGCGGGCATCGAACACTGAAGCTTTCTTT. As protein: CAISESTRASNTEAFF.

CDR3 in amino acids: CASSRSTTTDTQYF. In DNA, the CDR3 is TGTGCCAGTAGTAGATCCACGACTACAGATACGCAGTATTTT. The V gene is TRBV19, the J gene TRBJ2-3, with D unclear. Germline CDR1 and CDR2: LNHDA and SQIVND (reference sequence). Trimming took 4 bases from V and 3 from J, leaving 11 bases between them. This CDR3 is built from 14 residues.

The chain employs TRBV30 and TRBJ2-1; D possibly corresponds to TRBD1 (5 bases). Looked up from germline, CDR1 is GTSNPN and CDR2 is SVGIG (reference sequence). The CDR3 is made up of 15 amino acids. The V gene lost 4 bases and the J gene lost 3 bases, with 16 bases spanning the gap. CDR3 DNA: TGTGCCTGGATCTCCGTGGGGCAAGTCTACAATGAGCAGTTCTTC. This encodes CAWISVGQVYNEQFF.

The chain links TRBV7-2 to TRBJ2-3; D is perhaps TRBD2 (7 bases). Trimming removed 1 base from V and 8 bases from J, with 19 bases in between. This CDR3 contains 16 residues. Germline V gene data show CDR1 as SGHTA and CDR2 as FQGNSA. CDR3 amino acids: CASSLGGGIEAVTQYF. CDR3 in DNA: TGTGCCAGCAGCTTAGGGGGGGGCATCGAGGCAGTTACGCAGTATTTT.

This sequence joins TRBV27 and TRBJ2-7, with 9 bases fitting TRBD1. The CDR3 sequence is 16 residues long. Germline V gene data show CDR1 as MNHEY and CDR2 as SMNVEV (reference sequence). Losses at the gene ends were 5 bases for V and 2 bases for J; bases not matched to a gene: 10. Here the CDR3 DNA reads TGTGCCAGCAGTCCCATCGGCCGGACAGGGGCCTACGAGCAGTACTTC. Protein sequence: CASSPIGRTGAYEQYF.

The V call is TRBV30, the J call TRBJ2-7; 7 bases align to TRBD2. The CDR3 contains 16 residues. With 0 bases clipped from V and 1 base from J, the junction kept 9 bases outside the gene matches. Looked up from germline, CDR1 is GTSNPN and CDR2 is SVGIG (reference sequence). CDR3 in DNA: TGTGCCTGGAGTGTGGGGTCTATAGCGGGTTCCTACGAGCAGTACTTC. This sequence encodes CAWSVGSIAGSYEQYF.

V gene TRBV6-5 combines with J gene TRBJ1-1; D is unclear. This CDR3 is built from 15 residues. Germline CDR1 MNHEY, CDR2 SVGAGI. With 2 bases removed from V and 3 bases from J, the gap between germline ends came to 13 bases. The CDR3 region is CASSYGTGGDTEAFF. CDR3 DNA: TGTGCCAGCAGTTACGGTACTGGTGGAGACACTGAAGCTTTCTTT.

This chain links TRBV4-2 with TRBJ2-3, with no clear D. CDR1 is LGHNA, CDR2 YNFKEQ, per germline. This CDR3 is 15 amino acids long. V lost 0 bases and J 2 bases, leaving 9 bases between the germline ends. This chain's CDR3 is CASSQEAPPTDTQYF. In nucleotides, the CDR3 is TGTGCCAGCAGCCAAGAAGCACCTCCCACAGATACGCAGTATTTT.

The CDR3 region is CASSFQNSDEQYF. The CDR3 DNA reads TGTGCCAGCAGCTTCCAGAATTCCGACGAGCAGTACTTC. This chain connects TRBV7-9 to TRBJ2-7; D call uncertain. Germline V lookup: CDR1 SEHNR, CDR2 FQNEAQ (reference sequence). The V and J ends lost 3 bases and 5 bases respectively, with 11 bases between them. The CDR3 has 13 residues.

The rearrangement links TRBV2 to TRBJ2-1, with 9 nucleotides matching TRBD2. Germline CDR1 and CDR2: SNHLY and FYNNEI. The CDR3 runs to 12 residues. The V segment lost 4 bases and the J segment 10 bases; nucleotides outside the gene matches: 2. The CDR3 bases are TGTGCCAGCAGTGGCGGGAGGGCCGAGCAGTTCTTC. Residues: CASSGGRAEQFF. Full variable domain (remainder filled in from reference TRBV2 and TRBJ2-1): EPEVTQTPSHQVTQMGQEVILRCVPISNHLYFYWYRQILGQKVEFLVSFYNNEISEKSEIFDDQFSVERPDGSNFTLKIRSTKLEDSAMYFCASSGGRAEQFFGPGTRLTVL.

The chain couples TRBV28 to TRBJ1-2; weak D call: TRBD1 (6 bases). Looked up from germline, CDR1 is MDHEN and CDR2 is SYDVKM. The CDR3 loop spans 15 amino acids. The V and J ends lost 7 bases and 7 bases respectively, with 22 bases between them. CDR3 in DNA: TGTGCCAGCAACCTAGCAGCGGGGGGCGTGGGTGGCTACACCTTC. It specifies CASNLAAGGVGGYTF.

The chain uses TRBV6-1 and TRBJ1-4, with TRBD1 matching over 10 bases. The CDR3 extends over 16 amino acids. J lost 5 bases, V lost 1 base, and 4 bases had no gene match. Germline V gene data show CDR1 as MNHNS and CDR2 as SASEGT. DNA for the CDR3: TGTGCCAGCAGTGAAGATCGGGGACAGGGGAATGAAAAACTGTTTTTT. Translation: CASSEDRGQGNEKLFF.

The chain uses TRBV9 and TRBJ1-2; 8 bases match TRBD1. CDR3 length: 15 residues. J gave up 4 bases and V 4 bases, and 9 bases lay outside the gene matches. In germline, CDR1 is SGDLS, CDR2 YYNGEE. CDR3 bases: TGTGCCAGCAGCCCGAATCCGGGACAGGTCTATGGCTACACCTTC. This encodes CASSPNPGQVYGYTF.

As DNA, the CDR3 is TGTGCCAGCAGCCCAACACAGGGGGAAAAACTGTTTTTT. It specifies CASSPTQGEKLFF. The chain links TRBV7-8 to TRBJ1-4, with 7 bases aligning to TRBD1. The CDR3 is 13 amino acids. V lost 5 bases to trimming and J lost 8 bases; unmatched junction nucleotides: 5. The V gene's germline CDR1 is SGHVS and CDR2 FQNEAQ.

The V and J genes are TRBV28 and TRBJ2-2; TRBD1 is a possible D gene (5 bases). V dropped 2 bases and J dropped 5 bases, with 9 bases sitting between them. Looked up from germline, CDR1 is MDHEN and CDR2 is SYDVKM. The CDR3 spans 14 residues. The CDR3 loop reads CASSLTGMTGELFF. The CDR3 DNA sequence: TGTGCCAGCAGTTTAACAGGAATGACCGGGGAGCTGTTTTTT.

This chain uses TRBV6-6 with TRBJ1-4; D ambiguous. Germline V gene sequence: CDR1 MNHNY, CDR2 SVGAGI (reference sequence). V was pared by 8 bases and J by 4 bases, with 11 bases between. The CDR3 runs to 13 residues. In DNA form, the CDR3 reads TGTGCCAGCTGCGGAGGGAATAATGAAAAACTGTTTTTT. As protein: CASCGGNNEKLFF.

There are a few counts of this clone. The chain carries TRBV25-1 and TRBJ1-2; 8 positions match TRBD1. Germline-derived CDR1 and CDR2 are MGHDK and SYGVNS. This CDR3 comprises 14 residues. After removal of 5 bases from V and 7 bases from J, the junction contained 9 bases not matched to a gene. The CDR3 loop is CASSSGGAVPGYTF. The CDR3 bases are TGTGCCAGCAGTTCAGGGGGCGCCGTACCTGGCTACACCTTC.

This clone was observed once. The DNA for the CDR3 is TGCAGCGTTCAACGGGACAGCCGCTTCACTGAAGCTTTCTTT. Translation: CSVQRDSRFTEAFF. The V and J genes are TRBV29-1 and TRBJ1-1; 7 bases are a match to TRBD1. The CDR3 has 14 residues. The trim removed 5 bases at V and 4 bases at J, leaving 10 bases unmatched. The germline CDR1 and CDR2 sequences are SQVTM and ANQGSEA.

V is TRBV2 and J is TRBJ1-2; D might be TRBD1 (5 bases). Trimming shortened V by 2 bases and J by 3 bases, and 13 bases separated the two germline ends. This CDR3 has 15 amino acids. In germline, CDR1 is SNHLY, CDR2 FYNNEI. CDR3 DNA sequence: TGTGCCAGCAGTGAAAATCCAACAGGTCACTATGGCTACACCTTC. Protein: CASSENPTGHYGYTF.

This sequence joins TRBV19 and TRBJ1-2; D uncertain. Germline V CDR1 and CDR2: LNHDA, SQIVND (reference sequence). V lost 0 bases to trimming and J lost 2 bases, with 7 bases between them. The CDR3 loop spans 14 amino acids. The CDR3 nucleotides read TGTGCCAGTAGTATAGATTTTAGAAACTATGGCTACACCTTC. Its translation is CASSIDFRNYGYTF.